In this sample, the clone carrying this T cell receptor beta chain turned up a few times. What it binds is unknown. Libraries were prepared by immunoSEQ multiplex PCR; TCRdb keeps only in-frame clonotypes and omits some of them. The data show some 49,000 clones, about 84% seen once. This sample is drawn from a study of OX40 agonist ivuxolimab in advanced cancers. About the research overall: Ivuxolimab, an agonistic anti-OX40 (CD134) antibody, was given to patients.

Study results and caveats: Among the lowest levels of clonal expansion were found in partial responders at 0.1-3.0 mg/kg. Not determined was the antigen specificity of the expanded peripheral T cells.

The material was CD4+ or CD8+ T cells sorted from blood, obtained in a trial of the OX40 agonist ivuxolimab. This receptor was obtained from an adult with an advanced solid tumor such as melanoma, head and neck, liver or kidney cancer.

Here the CDR3 reads CAISSRGLGTEAFF. CDR3 nucleotides: TGTGCCATCAGCTCGAGGGGGCTAGGAACTGAAGCTTTCTTT. The chain combines TRBV10-3 with TRBJ1-1; 7 positions agree with TRBD1. In germline, CDR1 is ENHRY, CDR2 SYGVKD. The CDR3 has 14 residues. J was trimmed by 5 bases and V by 6 bases; bases with no gene match: 9.